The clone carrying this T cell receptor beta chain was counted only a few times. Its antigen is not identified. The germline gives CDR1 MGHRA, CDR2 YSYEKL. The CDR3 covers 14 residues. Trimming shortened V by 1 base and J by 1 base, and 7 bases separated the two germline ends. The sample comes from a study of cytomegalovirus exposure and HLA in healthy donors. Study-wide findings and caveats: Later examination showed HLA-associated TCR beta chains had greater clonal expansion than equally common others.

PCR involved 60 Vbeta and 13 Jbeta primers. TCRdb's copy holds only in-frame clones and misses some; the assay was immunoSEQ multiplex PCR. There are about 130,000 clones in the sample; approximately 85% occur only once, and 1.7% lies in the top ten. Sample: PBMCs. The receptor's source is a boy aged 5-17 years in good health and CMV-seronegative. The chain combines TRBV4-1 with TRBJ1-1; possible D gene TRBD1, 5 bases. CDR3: CASSQGTPNTEAFF. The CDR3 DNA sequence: TGCGCCAGCAGCCAAGGGACACCGAACACTGAAGCTTTCTTT.